The 20 T cell receptor beta chains reported below all come from one sample, sequenced in a study of T cell responses to AZD1222 COVID-19 vaccine. Generated by immunoSEQ multiplex PCR, the TCRdb table keeps only in-frame clones and is missing some. The sample includes tens of thousands of clones, around 90% of them seen just once. The sequencing used peripheral blood, collected on day 0 of AZD1222 vaccination. Source of these receptors: an adult in good health.

This rearrangement joins TRBV5-8 to TRBJ1-1; tentatively, D is TRBD1 (5 bases). This CDR3 spans 14 amino acids. V was cut by 4 bases and J by 4 bases, with 14 bases left in between. The germline gives CDR1 SGHTS, CDR2 YDEGEE. This CDR3 is CASSPRGRVTEAFF. CDR3 bases: TGTGCCAGCAGCCCAAGGGGACGGGTCACTGAAGCTTTCTTT.

Comment on this clone: The same CDR3 can be traced to other DNA sequences in this sample. The CDR3 region is CASSLVPYSLNTEAFF. The CDR3 bases are TGCGCCAGCAGCTTGGTCCCATATTCGTTGAACACTGAAGCTTTCTTT. The chain employs TRBV5-1 and TRBJ1-1; D uncertain. CDR1 is SGHRS and CDR2 is YFSETQ in the germline V gene. V dropped 0 bases and J dropped 0 bases, with 12 bases sitting between them. The CDR3 extends over 16 amino acids.

This chain links TRBV4-1 with TRBJ1-6, with 8 bases fitting TRBD1. Per germline, CDR1 MGHRA and CDR2 YSYEKL. Germline trimming cut 0 bases from V and 8 bases from J; bases unmatched to any gene: 6. This CDR3 contains 16 residues. CDR3 DNA: TGCGCCAGCAGCCAAGATACGCAGACAGGGGATTCACCCCTCCACTTT. It yields the protein CASSQDTQTGDSPLHF.

V is TRBV9 and J is TRBJ1-4; the D gene is possibly TRBD1 (6 bases). Germline V gene sequence: CDR1 SGDLS, CDR2 YYNGEE. The V gene lost 0 bases and the J gene lost 4 bases, with 10 bases spanning the gap. CDR3 size: 15 residues. Here the CDR3 reads CASSVAGQDNEKLFF. The CDR3 DNA is TGTGCCAGCAGCGTAGCGGGACAAGATAATGAAAAACTGTTTTTT.

This sequence joins TRBV19 and TRBJ1-4, with D perhaps TRBD1 (6 bases). Germline lookup yields CDR1 LNHDA and CDR2 SQIVND (reference sequence). The V and J ends lost 8 bases and 0 bases respectively, with 28 bases between them. CDR3 size: 20 residues. The CDR3 DNA is TGTGCCAGTTTGGGACAAGGAAACCGAAGAACGACTGCAACTAATGAAAAACTGTTTTTT. Translating gives CASLGQGNRRTTATNEKLFF.

This sequence joins TRBV7-2 and TRBJ2-1; D may be TRBD1 (5 bases). Germline CDR1 is SGHTA and CDR2 is FQGNSA. There are 12 residues in the CDR3. Trimming removed 6 bases from V and 5 bases from J, with 8 bases in between. This CDR3 is CASSGQHNEQFF. CDR3 bases: TGTGCCAGCAGTGGACAACACAATGAGCAGTTCTTC.

The rearrangement uses TRBV12-3 or TRBV12-4 and TRBJ1-1, with TRBD1 as a possible D gene (5 bases). Trimming left V 6 bases short and J 6 bases short, with 14 bases between. This CDR3 is 13 amino acids long. Here the CDR3 reads CASRSSGLSEAFF. The CDR3 DNA sequence: TGTGCCAGCAGATCCTCAGGGTTATCTGAAGCTTTCTTT.

The chain uses TRBV2 and TRBJ2-7; 8 positions agree with TRBD2. Germline-derived CDR1 and CDR2 are SNHLY and FYNNEI. J was trimmed by 2 bases and V by 8 bases; bases with no gene match: 14. This CDR3 is 16 amino acids long. The CDR3 DNA follows: TGTGCCAGCGGTAGGGCGGAGCGGGAGATCACCTACGAGCAGTACTTC. It yields the protein CASGRAEREITYEQYF.

The V call is TRBV11-2, the J call TRBJ2-5, with D uncertain. CDR1 SGHAT and CDR2 FQNNGV come from the germline V gene. The CDR3 is 13 residues long. V lost 6 bases to trimming and J lost 1 base, with 9 bases between them. The CDR3 coding sequence is TGTGCCAGCAGTCAAACCTTCCAAGAGACCCAGTACTTC. Translating it yields CASSQTFQETQYF.

The chain joins TRBV12-5 to TRBJ2-1, with D uncertain. The germline V gene has CDR1 LGHNT and CDR2 FRNRAP. Trimming left V 4 bases short and J 7 bases short, with 8 bases between. The CDR3 runs to 12 residues. CDR3 nucleotide sequence: TGTGCTAGTGGTTCTCTTGGAAATGAGCAGTTCTTC. Translated: CASGSLGNEQFF.

The chain uses TRBV29-1 and TRBJ1-1; tentative D call: TRBD1 (5 bases). V shed 3 bases and J shed 4 bases, with 12 bases lying between them. This CDR3 spans 13 amino acids. The germline V gene encodes CDR1 SQVTM and CDR2 ANQGSEA. CDR3 residues: CSVDGLGRTEAFF. DNA of the CDR3: TGCAGCGTTGACGGCCTGGGGCGCACTGAAGCTTTCTTT.

This clone was seen a single time. The junction differs from germline at one of its ends, possibly a read error. V gene TRBV5-1 combines with J gene TRBJ2-3, with a possible D match to TRBD2 (6 bases). CDR1 SGHRS and CDR2 YFSETQ come from the germline V gene. The CDR3 extends over 18 amino acids. The CDR3 reads CASSPGLGGVGGTDTQCF. The CDR3, as DNA: TGCGCCAGCAGCCCCGGACTCGGGGGAGTGGGAGGCACAGATACGCAGTGTTTT.

V and J are TRBV7-9 and TRBJ2-3; D gene unclear. Germline V gives CDR1 SEHNR, CDR2 FQNEAQ (reference sequence). V lost 4 bases and J lost 0, with 8 bases in between. The CDR3 extends over 14 amino acids. The CDR3 nucleotides are TGTGCCAGCAGCTCACGAACTAGCACAGATACGCAGTATTTT. It specifies CASSSRTSTDTQYF. Using reference TRBV7-9 and TRBJ2-3 for the parts outside the CDR3, the full variable domain is DTGVSQNPRHKITKRGQNVTFRCDPISEHNRLYWYRQTLGQGPEFLTYFQNEAQLEKSRLLSDRFSAERPKGSFSTLEIQRTEQGDSAMYLCASSSRTSTDTQYFGPGTRLTVL.

The V and J genes are TRBV30 and TRBJ1-6; D gene uncertain. Trimming left V 6 bases short and J 9 bases short, with 18 bases between. The CDR3 is 14 residues long. Germline lookup yields CDR1 GTSNPN and CDR2 SVGIG (reference sequence). The CDR3 nucleotides read TGTGCCTGCCCCTTTGCGGGGAGCGCTTCACCCCTCCACTTT. Translated, it gives CACPFAGSASPLHF. The full variable domain, in which reference TRBV30 and TRBJ1-6 provide the parts outside the CDR3, is SQTIHQWPATLVQPVGSPLSLECTVEGTSNPNLYWYRQAAGRGLQLLFYSVGIGQISSEVPQNLSASRPQDRQFILSSKKLLLSDSGFYLCACPFAGSASPLHFGNGTRLTVT.

The gene calls are TRBV7-9 and TRBJ1-2; possibly TRBD1 for D (6 bases). This CDR3 region has 17 residues. V was cut by 4 bases and J by 6 bases, with 24 bases left in between. Germline lookup yields CDR1 SEHNR and CDR2 FQNEAQ (reference sequence). The CDR3 DNA is TGTGCCAGCAGCTCCGGCACCTTGGGGGCAAAGCGCAATGGCTACACCTTC. The encoded protein is CASSSGTLGAKRNGYTF.

V is TRBV4-1 and J is TRBJ2-7, with D maybe TRBD2 (6 bases). The germline V and J ends were trimmed by 1 base and 0 bases, with 7 bases remaining between them. This CDR3 has 14 residues. Germline CDR1 reads MGHRA; CDR2 reads YSYEKL. The DNA for the CDR3 is TGCGCCAGCAGCCAAGGCGGGGCCTCCTACGAGCAGTACTTC. Residues: CASSQGGASYEQYF.

The J gene is TRBJ1-6, the V gene TRBV7-9, with D unclear. With 4 bases removed from V and 10 bases from J, the gap between germline ends came to 8 bases. This CDR3 is 12 amino acids long. Germline CDR1 and CDR2: SEHNR and FQNEAQ (reference sequence). The CDR3 protein is CASSSESSPLHF. The CDR3, as DNA: TGTGCCAGCAGCTCGGAGAGCTCACCCCTCCACTTT.

This clone was detected once. The chain couples TRBV14 to TRBJ2-2; D is ambiguous. Between the trimmed V and J ends, which lost 2 bases and 0 bases, there was a span of 10 bases. The germline V gene encodes CDR1 SGHDN and CDR2 FVKESK. The CDR3 is made up of 16 amino acids. The CDR3: CASSQLNPANTGELFF. The CDR3 DNA follows: TGTGCCAGCAGCCAACTTAACCCCGCGAACACCGGGGAGCTGTTTTTT. Full variable domain (remainder filled in from reference TRBV14 and TRBJ2-2): EAGVTQFPSHSVIEKGQTVTLRCDPISGHDNLYWYRRVMGKEIKFLLHFVKESKQDESGMPNNRFLAERTGGTYSTLKVQPAELEDSGVYFCASSQLNPANTGELFFGEGSRLTVL.

The chain couples TRBV10-3 to TRBJ1-1; D remains unclear. Germline assignment: CDR1 ENHRY and CDR2 SYGVKD. CDR3 length equals 13 residues. Between the trimmed V and J ends, which lost 1 base and 8 bases, there was a span of 11 bases. Here the CDR3 DNA reads TGTGCCATCAGTGAGTTCCCTGGTGGGGAAGCTTTCTTT. Its translation is CAISEFPGGEAFF.

This clone was observed a handful of times. The J gene is TRBJ2-7, the V gene TRBV5-5; D may correspond to TRBD1 or TRBD2 (5 bases each). There are 14 residues in the CDR3. Germline lookup yields CDR1 SGHKS and CDR2 YYEKEE (reference sequence). Deletions cut 5 bases from V and 0 bases from J, with 12 bases between. The CDR3, as DNA: TGTGCCAGCAGACCCGGGGCCCTCTCCTACGAGCAGTACTTC. It is translated as CASRPGALSYEQYF.